Shown below are 21 T cell receptor beta chains from a single sample sequenced in a study of PD-1 blockade in mismatch repair-deficient tumors. The assay was immunoSEQ multiplex PCR, and TCRdb's table has in-frame clones only and misses some. The table lists 130,000 or so clones, approximately 90% of them singletons. The sample consisted of peripheral blood, taken 44 weeks after starting pembrolizumab. These receptors came from an adult with mismatch repair-deficient cancer.

The chain has TRBV9 and TRBJ2-4; D ambiguous. V was pared by 0 bases and J by 8 bases, with 9 bases between. The CDR3 is 13 residues long. The germline V gene has CDR1 SGDLS and CDR2 YYNGEE. The CDR3 coding sequence is TGTGCCAGCAGCGTAGGTCAAAGGGACATTCAGTACTTC. It yields the protein CASSVGQRDIQYF.

The chain carries TRBV2 and TRBJ2-1; 15 nucleotides agree with TRBD2. The CDR3 loop spans 14 amino acids. The trim removed 7 bases at V and 8 bases at J, leaving 3 bases unmatched. The germline V gene encodes CDR1 SNHLY and CDR2 FYNNEI. CDR3 nucleotides: TGTGCCAGCACCGGACTAGCGGGAGGGGATGAGCAGTTCTTC. Amino acids: CASTGLAGGDEQFF.

The chain is built from TRBV29-1 and TRBJ2-5; unclear D gene. The CDR3 spans 12 residues. In germline, CDR1 is SQVTM, CDR2 ANQGSEA. The germline V and J ends were trimmed by 6 bases and 5 bases, with 13 bases remaining between them. The CDR3 region has the DNA TGCAGCGTCGCCCGGGTCCAGGAGACCCAGTACTTC. Protein: CSVARVQETQYF.

This rearrangement joins TRBV5-6 to TRBJ2-6; D may be TRBD1 (5 bases). The CDR3 sequence is 16 residues long. CDR1 and CDR2 from the germline V gene are SGHDT and YYEEEE. V dropped 0 bases and J dropped 0 bases, with 7 bases sitting between them. The CDR3 here is CASSLEGISGANVLTF. The CDR3 coding sequence is TGTGCCAGCAGCTTGGAGGGGATCTCTGGGGCCAACGTCCTGACTTTC. The entire variable domain, with the rest obtained from reference TRBV5-6 and TRBJ2-6, is as follows: DAGVTQSPTHLIKTRGQQVTLRCSPKSGHDTVSWYQQALGQGPQFIFQYYEEEERQRGNFPDRFSGHQFPNYSSELNVNALLLGDSALYLCASSLEGISGANVLTFGAGSRLTVL.

The sample holds one count of this clone. The J gene is TRBJ2-7, the V gene TRBV4-1; TRBD2 aligns across 10 bases. Trimming cost V 0 bases and J 4 bases; bases outside gene matches: 3. Germline V lookup: CDR1 MGHRA, CDR2 YSYEKL. This CDR3 has 15 residues. The CDR3 protein is CASSQEVAGGYEQYF. As DNA, the CDR3 is TGCGCCAGCAGCCAAGAGGTAGCGGGAGGATACGAGCAGTACTTC.

This clone was picked up a small number of times. The V call is TRBV6-6, the J call TRBJ1-5; D ambiguous. With 2 bases removed from V and 5 bases from J, the gap between germline ends came to 4 bases. The V gene's germline CDR1 is MNHNY and CDR2 SVGAGI (reference sequence). This CDR3 has 12 residues. In DNA form, the CDR3 reads TGTGCCAGCAGTTACGCGGATCAGCCCCAGCATTTT. Amino acid sequence: CASSYADQPQHF.

This chain joins TRBV7-9 and TRBJ2-3; perhaps TRBD2 as D (6 bases). With 4 bases removed from V and 0 bases from J, the gap between germline ends came to 14 bases. Germline V gene sequence: CDR1 SEHNR, CDR2 FQNEAQ (reference sequence). CDR3 length: 16 residues. The CDR3 loop is CASSSPSSGSTDTQYF. CDR3 DNA sequence: TGTGCCAGCAGCTCCCCGAGTAGCGGTAGCACAGATACGCAGTATTTT. Based on the CDR3 plus reference TRBV7-9 and TRBJ2-3, the full variable domain is DTGVSQNPRHKITKRGQNVTFRCDPISEHNRLYWYRQTLGQGPEFLTYFQNEAQLEKSRLLSDRFSAERPKGSFSTLEIQRTEQGDSAMYLCASSSPSSGSTDTQYFGPGTRLTVL.

The V call is TRBV7-2, the J call TRBJ2-5; TRBD1 matches 7 bases. The germline V gene encodes CDR1 SGHTA and CDR2 FQGNSA. V dropped 1 base and J dropped 4; count of bases not matched to a gene: 6. This CDR3 is built from 15 residues. The CDR3 here is CASSLVDRDGETQYF. CDR3 coding DNA: TGTGCCAGCAGCTTAGTTGACAGGGATGGAGAGACCCAGTACTTC.

The chain employs TRBV2 and TRBJ2-5, with D perhaps matching TRBD2 (6 bases). The CDR3 contains 15 residues. The V gene's germline CDR1 is SNHLY and CDR2 FYNNEI. Trimming shortened V by 6 bases and J by 1 base, and 15 bases separated the two germline ends. CDR3 in DNA: TGTGCCAGCAGGGTGGGAGGCGGGGCCCAAGAGACCCAGTACTTC. It is translated as CASRVGGGAQETQYF.

V and J are TRBV5-4 and TRBJ2-1; D is undetermined. Germline V gene sequence: CDR1 SGHNT, CDR2 YYREEE (reference sequence). V was clipped by 2 bases and J by 0 bases, with 6 bases between them. This CDR3 is 14 amino acids long. CDR3 nucleotides: TGTGCCAGCAGCTTTATAGGCTCCTACAATGAGCAGTTCTTC. Its translation: CASSFIGSYNEQFF.

The chain is built from TRBV30 and TRBJ2-1, with 9 bases matching TRBD2. V lost 5 bases and J lost 7; bases outside the gene matches: 9. Germline CDR1 GTSNPN, CDR2 SVGIG (reference sequence). The length of the CDR3 is 14 residues. CDR3 nucleotides: TGTGCCTGGCTACACCCGGGACTAGCTAATGAGCAGTTCTTC. The encoded protein is CAWLHPGLANEQFF.

This clone rates as medium-sized. The chain uses TRBV27 and TRBJ2-1; 7 bases fit TRBD2. Germline CDR1 MNHEY, CDR2 SMNVEV (reference sequence). The length of the CDR3 is 12 residues. Losses at the gene ends were 4 bases for V and 10 bases for J; bases not matched to a gene: 4. CDR3 amino acids: CASSSSGEEQFF. The CDR3 DNA sequence: TGTGCCAGCAGTTCTAGCGGTGAGGAGCAGTTCTTC.

This clone appeared a few times. J is TRBJ1-5 and V is TRBV6-6; D gene ambiguous. The CDR3 is 16 amino acids. Germline V gives CDR1 MNHNY, CDR2 SVGAGI (reference sequence). Trimming stripped 5 bases from V and 1 base from J, with 15 bases between. CDR3 loop: CASSSNPWMSNQPQHF. The CDR3 DNA sequence: TGTGCCAGCAGTAGCAACCCTTGGATGAGCAATCAGCCCCAGCATTTT.

The gene calls are TRBV28 and TRBJ2-1, with D perhaps assigned TRBD1 or TRBD2 (6 bases each). The germline CDR1 and CDR2 sequences are MDHEN and SYDVKM. This CDR3 spans 11 amino acids. CDR3 protein: CGARRGYEQFF. CDR3 DNA sequence: TGTGGGGCGAGGAGGGGGTATGAGCAGTTCTTC.

The chain uses TRBV10-3 and TRBJ1-1; TRBD1 aligns across 9 bases. Germline V lookup: CDR1 ENHRY, CDR2 SYGVKD. The V segment lost 7 bases and the J segment 5 bases; nucleotides outside the gene matches: 2. CDR3 size: 12 residues. Here the CDR3 DNA reads TGTGCCATCACTGGGACAGGGACTGAAGCTTTCTTT. As protein: CAITGTGTEAFF.

The rearrangement uses TRBV9 and TRBJ1-1; D perhaps matches TRBD1 (5 bases). V was shortened by 0 bases and J by 5 bases, with 20 bases between the two germline ends. Per the germline V gene, CDR1 is SGDLS and CDR2 is YYNGEE. CDR3 length: 17 residues. The CDR3 is CASSVVGNFGGRTEAFF. In DNA form, the CDR3 reads TGTGCCAGCAGCGTAGTCGGGAATTTTGGGGGACGGACTGAAGCTTTCTTT.

The chain employs TRBV7-9 and TRBJ2-7; 8 bases are shared with TRBD1. The V segment lost 5 bases and the J segment 4 bases; nucleotides outside the gene matches: 10. Germline assignment: CDR1 SEHNR and CDR2 FQNEAQ (reference sequence). CDR3 length equals 15 residues. The DNA of the CDR3 is TGTGCCAGCAGCCCCAGGGGCAGGGGGCGGTACGAGCAGTACTTC. It is translated as CASSPRGRGRYEQYF.

V gene TRBV20-1 combines with J gene TRBJ2-1; weak D call: TRBD1 (6 bases). The V gene lost 5 bases and the J gene lost 14 bases, with 16 bases spanning the gap. The CDR3 consists of 11 residues. Germline V gene sequence: CDR1 DFQATT, CDR2 SNEGSKA (reference sequence). The CDR3 coding sequence is TGCAGTGCTTTGACAGGCCATCAGGAGTTCTTC. Protein product: CSALTGHQEFF.

The chain employs TRBV5-1 and TRBJ2-3; 13 nucleotides agree with TRBD2. The CDR3 totals 15 residues. From germline, CDR1 is SGHRS and CDR2 YFSETQ. V trimming: 7 bases; J trimming: 5 bases; junction bases outside the gene matches: 7. As DNA, the CDR3 is TGCGCCAGCGCACTAGCGGGAGGGCCTTTAGATACGCAGTATTTT. Amino acids: CASALAGGPLDTQYF.

The rearrangement uses TRBV6-5 and TRBJ2-3; no clear D. The CDR3 is made up of 13 amino acids. CDR1 is MNHEY, CDR2 SVGAGI, per germline. Trimming shortened V by 6 bases and J by 2 bases, and 9 bases separated the two germline ends. CDR3 coding DNA: TGTGCCAGCAGCCTCGGCCACACAGATACGCAGTATTTT. It yields the protein CASSLGHTDTQYF.

The chain uses TRBV2 and TRBJ2-2; 11 bases align to TRBD2. From germline, CDR1 is SNHLY and CDR2 FYNNEI. This CDR3 comprises 15 residues. The V gene end was trimmed by 5 bases and the J gene end by 7 bases; junction bases not matched to a gene: 6. This CDR3 reads CASSRTSGLSGELFF. For the CDR3, the DNA is TGTGCCAGCAGTAGGACTAGCGGGTTGAGCGGGGAGCTGTTTTTT.